A single sample is the source of the 11 T cell receptor beta chains below, sequenced in a study of blood T cells in healthy people across ages. Combining a sample-barcoded 5' primer with a J-beta primer mix, a second PCR ran for roughly 7 to 12 cycles. MiXCR, run by TCRdb on the 5' RACE reads, gives a single entry per CDR3 protein. Of 380,000 or so distinct CDR3 sequences in the sample, more than 45% are singletons; the top ten hold around 53%. Sequencing input: blood. Source of these receptors: a man in his sixties in good health.

This clonotype has a count of ten or more. The chain recombines TRBV18 with TRBJ2-5; D may match TRBD1 or TRBD2 (6 bases each). Trimming stripped 1 base from V and 11 bases from J, with 20 bases between. Germline V CDR1 and CDR2: KGHSH, LQKENI. This CDR3 is 15 amino acids long. CDR3 coding DNA: TGTGCCAGCTCACCACTCGGACTGGGGGGCAATGAGCAGTACTTC. It translates to CASSPLGLGGNEQYF. Looking up the rest from reference TRBV18 and TRBJ2-5 gives the full variable domain: NAGVMQNPRHLVRRRGQEARLRCSPMKGHSHVYWYRQLPEEGLKFMVYLQKENIIDESGMPKERFSAEFPKEGPSILRIQQVVRGDSAAYFCASSPLGLGGNEQYFGPGTRLLVL.

The rearrangement links TRBV20-1 to TRBJ1-2, with 9 bases aligning to TRBD1. The CDR3 covers 14 residues. V shed 4 bases and J 2 bases; nucleotides not matched to a gene: 5. The germline V gene encodes CDR1 DFQATT and CDR2 SNEGSKA (reference sequence). The DNA for the CDR3 is TGCAGTGCTATGGAGGGACAGGGAAACTATGGCTACACCTTC. Protein: CSAMEGQGNYGYTF.

J is TRBJ2-5 and V is TRBV7-8; perhaps TRBD2 as D (6 bases). The length of the CDR3 is 17 residues. V was trimmed by 2 bases and J by 11 bases, leaving 27 bases between them. Germline CDR1 and CDR2: SGHVS and FQNEAQ. The CDR3 is CASSLHGPPPRRAEQYF. DNA of the CDR3: TGTGCCAGCAGCTTACATGGACCTCCCCCCCGGAGGGCTGAGCAGTACTTC.

This chain links TRBV5-1 with TRBJ2-1, with TRBD2 matching 10 bases. V dropped 6 bases and J dropped 2; count of bases not matched to a gene: 5. The CDR3 totals 15 residues. The germline gives CDR1 SGHRS, CDR2 YFSETQ. The CDR3 DNA is TGCGCCAGCAAGGCTAGCGGGAGCGCCTACAATGAGCAGTTCTTC. It specifies CASKASGSAYNEQFF.

The rearrangement uses TRBV5-8 and TRBJ2-5; D might be TRBD1 (5 bases). The J call may be wrong; the DNA end is better matched by TRBJ2-7. The CDR3 is made up of 14 amino acids. CDR1 is SGHTS, CDR2 YDEGEE, per germline. In DNA form, the CDR3 reads TGTGCCAGCAGCCCCAGGGTGTCAAACTACGAGCAGTACTTC. Its protein product is CASSPRVSNYEQYF.

V is TRBV20-1 and J is TRBJ2-7; a weak D match, TRBD2 (5 bases). This CDR3 contains 14 residues. V was cut by 3 bases and J by 2 bases, with 14 bases left in between. Per germline, CDR1 DFQATT and CDR2 SNEGSKA (reference sequence). The CDR3 reads CSARGSANTYEQYF. CDR3 sequence (DNA): TGCAGTGCTAGGGGGAGTGCAAACACCTACGAGCAGTACTTC.

This sequence joins TRBV30 and TRBJ1-1; D ambiguous. Germline CDR1 is GTSNPN and CDR2 is SVGIG (reference sequence). Trimming shortened V by 3 bases and J by 0 bases, and 14 bases separated the two germline ends. The CDR3 is made up of 15 amino acids. CDR3 protein: CAWRPRAAMNTEAFF. DNA for the CDR3: TGTGCCTGGAGACCCCGCGCGGCTATGAACACTGAAGCTTTCTTT.

This chain connects TRBV7-3 to TRBJ2-1; no clear D. The CDR3 runs 12 residues. Germline CDR1 reads SGHTA; CDR2 reads FQGTGA. Trimming shortened V by 5 bases and J by 10 bases, and 12 bases separated the two germline ends. The CDR3 bases are TGTGCCAGCAGCCCTAGTGGCGCGGAGCAGTTCTTC. Protein sequence: CASSPSGAEQFF.

This chain joins TRBV7-2 and TRBJ1-4, with D hard to call. Germline V gene sequence: CDR1 SGHTA, CDR2 FQGNSA. V shed 6 bases and J shed 3 bases, with 11 bases lying between them. The CDR3 spans 14 residues. The chain's CDR3 is CASSSGMANEKLFF. The CDR3 nucleotides are TGTGCCAGCAGTTCTGGGATGGCTAATGAAAAACTGTTTTTT.

The chain joins TRBV10-2 to TRBJ2-3; 7 nucleotides agree with TRBD2. Germline loops: CDR1 WSHSY, CDR2 SAAADI. V gave up 0 bases and J gave up 2 bases; unmatched junction bases: 2. The CDR3 totals 15 residues. The CDR3 loop reads CASSESGGTTDTQYF. CDR3 DNA sequence: TGCGCCAGCAGTGAGTCGGGGGGGACCACAGATACGCAGTATTTT.

This clonotype was detected only a few times. V is TRBV5-1 and J is TRBJ2-6; D perhaps matches TRBD1 (5 bases). The germline V gene has CDR1 SGHRS and CDR2 YFSETQ. The CDR3 has 17 residues. V lost 2 bases, J lost 0 bases, and 12 bases lay in between. The CDR3 DNA sequence: TGCGCCAGCAGCTTACAGGTCCTTAGCTCTGGGGCCAACGTCCTGACTTTC. This encodes CASSLQVLSSGANVLTF.